This section outlines one T cell receptor beta chain sequence together with its context. The sample belongs to a study of blood T cell repertoires in COVID-19. Study at large: Collection of acute and convalescent COVID-19 samples took place in the United States, Italy and Spain.

The CDR3 is made up of 12 amino acids. Deletions cut 7 bases from V and 1 base from J, with 7 bases between. Method: immunoSEQ multiplex PCR; TCRdb's copy keeps in-frame clones and lacks some. The repertoire holds 110,000 to 150,000 clones, with over 75% as singletons. The TCR was taken from a man between 65 and 85 years old with acute or convalescent COVID-19. This sequence joins TRBV12-3 or TRBV12-4 and TRBJ1-1, with D hard to call. The sequencing sample was made of peripheral blood. CDR3 sequence reads: CASTAGNTEAFF. The CDR3 DNA is TGTGCCAGCACCGCGGGGAACACTGAAGCTTTCTTT.